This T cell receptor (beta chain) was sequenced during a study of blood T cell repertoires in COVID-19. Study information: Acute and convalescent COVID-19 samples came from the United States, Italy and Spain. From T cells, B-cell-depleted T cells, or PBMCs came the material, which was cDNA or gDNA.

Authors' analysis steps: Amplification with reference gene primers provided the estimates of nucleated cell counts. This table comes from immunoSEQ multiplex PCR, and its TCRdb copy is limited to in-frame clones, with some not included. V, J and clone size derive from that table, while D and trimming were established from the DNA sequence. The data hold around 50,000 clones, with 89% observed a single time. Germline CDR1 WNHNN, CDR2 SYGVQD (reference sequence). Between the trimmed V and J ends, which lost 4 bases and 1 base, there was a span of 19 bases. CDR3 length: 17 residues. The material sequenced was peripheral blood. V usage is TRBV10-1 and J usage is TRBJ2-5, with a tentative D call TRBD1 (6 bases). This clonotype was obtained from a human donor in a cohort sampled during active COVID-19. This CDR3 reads CASSGGLQGESQETQYF. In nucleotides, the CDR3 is TGCGCCAGCAGTGGGGGCCTACAGGGAGAGAGCCAAGAGACCCAGTACTTC.